This T cell receptor (beta chain) was sequenced during a study of control samples from healthy donors and cancer patients. The method was immunoSEQ multiplex PCR; TCRdb's version includes in-frame clones alone and lacks a portion of them. The sample contains 75,000 to 100,000 clones, roughly four fifths of which appear only once. The germline V gene encodes CDR1 MNHEY and CDR2 SMNVEV (reference sequence). V was clipped by 5 bases and J by 7 bases; unmatched bases: 8. This CDR3 contains 15 residues. The sample was blood. The source is a man in his sixties in good health. This sequence joins TRBV27 and TRBJ1-5, with TRBD1 matching over 10 bases. Written as DNA, the CDR3 is TGTGCCAGCAGTCAAGGGACAGGGGAGAGCCAGCCCCAGCATTTT. It codes for CASSQGTGESQPQHF.